The 7 T cell receptor beta chains below all came from one sample that was sequenced in a study of tumor-infiltrating lymphocytes in primary liver carcinoma (dated by TCRdb to the late 2010s). Blood RNA was extracted from unsorted whole blood using TRIzol reagent, and germline DNA was obtained with the DNeasy Blood & Tissue kit. Sequencer: Illumina HiSeq 2500. A constant-region primer and ProtoScript II reverse transcriptase were used to reverse-transcribe TCRbeta-specific cDNA from about 530 ng total RNA. Three nested multiplex PCR rounds, following a slightly modified ARM-PCR procedure, were used to build the TCRbeta libraries. Multiplex TRBV1-TRBV30 forward primers and a Cbeta reverse primer were used in the first two PCR rounds, each of which was run for approximately 10 cycles. TCRdb reworked the public reads: Q25 trimming with fastp, MiXCR clone assembly, productive beta chains retained. Rows with a matching CDR3 protein are joined into one entry that keeps the most common DNA and genes. The sample data list 310,000 or so distinct CDR3 sequences, and less than 75% of these were observed just once. The ten largest clones add up to roughly 6% of the sample.

The sequenced material came from peripheral blood. These receptors were obtained from a man aged 40-49 years with primary liver carcinoma and hepatitis B virus infection.

With respect to this clonotype: Because it lacks the conserved phenylalanine or tryptophan at the end, this CDR3 is likely a read error. The rearrangement joins TRBV11-2 to TRBJ2-2; 7 bases agree with TRBD2. The V segment lost 5 bases and the J segment 6 bases; nucleotides outside the gene matches: 6. Germline CDR1 is SGHAT and CDR2 is FQNNGV. The CDR3 sequence is 14 residues long. CDR3 amino acids: CASSTGTTSGELFL. In nucleotides, the CDR3 is TGTGCCAGCAGCACCGGGACTACCTCCGGGGAGCTGTTTCTT.

This clonotype showed up many times. The rearrangement uses TRBV6-1 and TRBJ2-7; 9 bases fit TRBD1. Germline CDR1 MNHNS, CDR2 SASEGT. The V gene end was trimmed by 9 bases and the J gene end by 6 bases; junction bases not matched to a gene: 3. This CDR3 contains 11 residues. The CDR3 bases are TGTGCCAGTAGGGACAGGGTCGAGCAGTACTTC. This encodes CASRDRVEQYF.

This clonotype came up many times. This rearrangement joins TRBV12-3 or TRBV12-4 to TRBJ1-4, with a weak D call TRBD1 (5 bases). CDR3 length: 14 residues. V was trimmed by 7 bases and J by 8 bases, leaving 17 bases between them. The CDR3 bases are TGTGCCAGCACCAAGGACCTCGAGGGGGAAAAACTGTTTTTT. Its translation is CASTKDLEGEKLFF.

This clonotype was found many times. The chain employs TRBV6-1 and TRBJ2-7; tentatively, D is TRBD1 (5 bases). The V end lost 4 bases, the J end lost 3 bases, and 13 bases lay between the germline ends. CDR1 is MNHNS, CDR2 SASEGT, per germline. This CDR3 comprises 14 residues. The CDR3 nucleotides read TGTGCCAGCAGTGTTCAGGGCTTCCTCTACGAGCAGTACTTC. Residues: CASSVQGFLYEQYF.

For this clonotype: A much larger clone sits a single nucleotide away, making a read error possible. This chain uses TRBV29-1 with TRBJ2-2, with 8 bases aligning to TRBD1. This CDR3 has 13 amino acids. Germline-derived CDR1 and CDR2 are SQVTM and ANQGSEA. The CDR3 loop reads CSVSRGRGGDLFF. DNA for the CDR3: TGCAGCGTAAGCAGGGGGCGCGGCGGGGATCTGTTTTTT.

This clonotype was seen just once. A much larger clone lies a single base off, so this may be a read error. The chain recombines TRBV4-2 with TRBJ1-6; D is ambiguous. The germline V gene encodes CDR1 LGHNA and CDR2 YNFKEQ. The CDR3 consists of 16 residues. The CDR3 DNA reads TGTGTCAGCAGCCAAGACTGGACCTCCTATAATTCACCCCTCCACTTT. Protein product: CVSSQDWTSYNSPLHF.

V is TRBV30 and J is TRBJ1-5, with no clear D. CDR3 length equals 13 residues. Germline lookup yields CDR1 GTSNPN and CDR2 SVGIG (reference sequence). Between the trimmed V and J ends, which lost 0 bases and 1 base, there was a span of 4 bases. The CDR3 region is CAWSVGSNQPQHF. The CDR3 coding sequence is TGTGCCTGGAGTGTAGGGAGCAATCAGCCCCAGCATTTT.